One and the same sample provided the 29 T cell receptor beta chains below, sequenced in a study of cytomegalovirus exposure and HLA in healthy donors. The PCR ran on 60 Vbeta and 13 Jbeta primers. Clones were sequenced by immunoSEQ multiplex PCR, and TCRdb holds only the in-frame ones, with some missing. Of about 190,000 clones in the sample, about 81% were seen once. The sequenced sample consisted of PBMCs. Receptors were obtained from a woman in her late teens or twenties in good health and CMV-seronegative.

In nucleotides, the CDR3 is TGTGCCAGCAGCTTAAGGGGCCCCTATGGCTACACCTTC. It codes for CASSLRGPYGYTF. The V and J genes are TRBV7-9 and TRBJ1-2; D is possibly TRBD1 (5 bases). The germline gives CDR1 SEHNR, CDR2 FQNEAQ (reference sequence). Trimming pared 2 bases from V and 4 bases from J, leaving 8 bases between. The CDR3 is 13 residues long.

The rearrangement joins TRBV29-1 to TRBJ2-7, with 7 nucleotides matching TRBD1. The CDR3 consists of 15 residues. The J segment lost 6 bases and the V segment lost 2 bases, leaving 13 bases of the junction unmatched. CDR1 and CDR2 from the germline V gene are SQVTM and ANQGSEA. The CDR3 DNA sequence: TGCAGCGTTGAAAGGGAGACAGGGCCCCTCCGCGAGCAGTACTTC. It specifies CSVERETGPLREQYF.

This clone is a singleton in its sample. The chain is built from TRBV5-1 and TRBJ2-2, with D possibly TRBD1 on 5 matching bases. Germline values: CDR1 SGHRS, CDR2 YFSETQ. The CDR3 runs 16 residues. V dropped 1 base and J dropped 4 bases, with 14 bases sitting between them. CDR3 region: CASSLSGWRSTGELFF. The CDR3 nucleotides read TGCGCCAGCAGCTTGTCAGGGTGGAGATCCACCGGGGAGCTGTTTTTT.

The chain has TRBV27 and TRBJ2-1, with D hard to call. The ends were cut back, 1 base at V and 10 bases at J, with 11 bases in the middle. The CDR3 loop spans 13 amino acids. Germline CDR1 MNHEY, CDR2 SMNVEV (reference sequence). CDR3 in amino acids: CASSLYKRNEQFF. CDR3 DNA: TGTGCCAGCAGTTTATACAAACGTAACGAGCAGTTCTTC.

The chain has TRBV6-6 and TRBJ2-7; D is ambiguous. CDR1 is MNHNY and CDR2 is SVGAGI in the germline V gene (reference sequence). CDR3 length: 13 residues. Between the trimmed V and J ends, which lost 0 bases and 4 bases, there was a span of 7 bases. The CDR3, as DNA: TGTGCCAGCAGTTACTCGATTAGTTACGAGCAGTACTTC. Its protein product is CASSYSISYEQYF.

The rearrangement joins TRBV5-1 to TRBJ1-1; D uncertain. V was clipped by 3 bases and J by 0 bases, with 12 bases between them. CDR1 is SGHRS, CDR2 YFSETQ, per germline. CDR3 length equals 15 residues. The DNA of the CDR3 is TGCGCCAGCAGCTCGGCGGCGGTGATGAACACTGAAGCTTTCTTT. Its translation: CASSSAAVMNTEAFF.

This clone was seen a single time. The chain employs TRBV6-5 and TRBJ2-3; 7 nucleotides agree with TRBD2. V trimming: 6 bases; J trimming: 1 base; junction bases outside the gene matches: 4. There are 14 residues in the CDR3. Germline V gene lookup returns CDR1 MNHEY and CDR2 SVGAGI. The CDR3 coding sequence is TGTGCCAGCAGGGCGGGAGTGGGCACAGATACGCAGTATTTT. Encoded protein: CASRAGVGTDTQYF.

Concerning this clone itself: Its ends do not fully match the called genes, so a read error is possible. This chain joins TRBV2 and TRBJ2-1; 10 nucleotides line up with TRBD2. Germline lookup yields CDR1 SNHLY and CDR2 FYNNEI. The CDR3 contains 15 residues. This chain's CDR3 is CASTLLAGTANGQFF. DNA for the CDR3: TGTGCCAGCACCTTACTAGCGGGAACTGCCAATGGGCAGTTCTTC.

The J gene is TRBJ1-1, the V gene TRBV11-2, with D perhaps TRBD1 (5 bases). The germline V and J ends were trimmed by 3 bases and 5 bases, with 13 bases remaining between them. Germline V gives CDR1 SGHAT, CDR2 FQNNGV. This CDR3 is built from 14 residues. Written as DNA, the CDR3 is TGTGCCAGCAGCTTTGGTGACAGCAGGACTGAAGCTTTCTTT. It is translated as CASSFGDSRTEAFF.

This clone was recorded once. The identical CDR3 is also encoded by other nucleotide sequences in the sample. V is TRBV18 and J is TRBJ1-5, with 8 bases lining up with TRBD1. The CDR3 runs 14 residues. With V trimmed by 3 bases and J by 4 bases, 2 bases remained unmatched. Germline V gene sequence: CDR1 KGHSH, CDR2 LQKENI. DNA for the CDR3: TGTGCCAGCTCACCCGGGACAGGAAATCAGCCCCAGCATTTT. This sequence encodes CASSPGTGNQPQHF.

The chain is built from TRBV2 and TRBJ2-2; TRBD1 matches at 11 bases. The V segment lost 6 bases and the J segment 4 bases; nucleotides outside the gene matches: 7. The CDR3 runs 16 residues. CDR1 is SNHLY, CDR2 FYNNEI, per germline. DNA for the CDR3: TGTGCCAGCAGGGGGAGGACAGGGGGCATCACCGGGGAGCTGTTTTTT. Translation gives CASRGRTGGITGELFF.

The chain uses TRBV6-1 and TRBJ2-6; 9 positions match TRBD1. J gave up 4 bases and V 4 bases, and 5 bases lay outside the gene matches. CDR1 and CDR2 from the germline V gene are MNHNS and SASEGT. The CDR3 extends over 16 amino acids. CDR3 sequence (DNA): TGTGCCAGCAGTGTGGGACAGGGTATGGGGGCCAACGTCCTGACTTTC. This sequence encodes CASSVGQGMGANVLTF.

The chain couples TRBV6-4 to TRBJ2-2; 9 bases are a match to TRBD2. This CDR3 comprises 15 residues. The V gene end was trimmed by 5 bases and the J gene end by 4 bases; junction bases not matched to a gene: 5. The germline CDR1 and CDR2 sequences are MRHNA and SNTAGT. The CDR3 sequence: CASSQSGGTTGELFF. In DNA form, the CDR3 reads TGTGCCAGCAGTCAAAGCGGGGGGACCACCGGGGAGCTGTTTTTT.

CDR3 protein: CASSQGQVAAPGELFF. The CDR3 bases are TGCGCCAGCAGCCAAGGACAGGTTGCGGCACCCGGGGAGCTGTTTTTT. The chain links TRBV5-1 to TRBJ2-2, with 7 nucleotides matching TRBD1. J gave up 6 bases and V 4 bases, and 12 bases lay outside the gene matches. Germline V gives CDR1 SGHRS, CDR2 YFSETQ. This CDR3 is built from 16 residues.

The chain uses TRBV12-5 and TRBJ1-5; possible D gene TRBD1, 5 bases. This CDR3 has 16 residues. Germline V gene lookup returns CDR1 LGHNT and CDR2 FRNRAP. V was pared by 6 bases and J by 1 base, with 16 bases between. This chain's CDR3 is CASGLGGDGSNQPQHF. Here the CDR3 DNA reads TGTGCTAGTGGCCTTGGGGGGGATGGGAGCAATCAGCCCCAGCATTTT.

The chain has TRBV10-3 and TRBJ1-2; 7 bases align to TRBD1. This CDR3 is 13 amino acids long. V lost 7 bases to trimming and J lost 6 bases; unmatched junction nucleotides: 8. The V gene's germline CDR1 is ENHRY and CDR2 SYGVKD. The CDR3 spells CAITRDSSDGYTF. The CDR3 region has the DNA TGTGCCATCACCCGGGACAGCTCTGATGGCTACACCTTC.

The V gene is TRBV7-9, the J gene TRBJ2-2; D perhaps matches TRBD2 (7 bases). The CDR3 length is 15 residues. V lost 1 base and J lost 5, with 11 bases in between. The germline gives CDR1 SEHNR, CDR2 FQNEAQ (reference sequence). The chain's CDR3 is CASSLGRGATGELFF. The CDR3 region has the DNA TGTGCCAGCAGCTTAGGTCGGGGGGCAACCGGGGAGCTGTTTTTT.

The gene calls are TRBV7-8 and TRBJ2-7; 7 bases line up with TRBD1. Trimming cost V 0 bases and J 3 bases; bases outside gene matches: 5. The CDR3 has 15 residues. Germline values: CDR1 SGHVS, CDR2 FQNEAQ. CDR3 DNA: TGTGCCAGCAGCTTAGCCCCGACAGGGTTCTACGAGCAGTACTTC. As protein: CASSLAPTGFYEQYF.

The chain combines TRBV7-2 with TRBJ2-7; D unresolved. The CDR3 is 13 amino acids. Between the trimmed V and J ends, which lost 5 bases and 0 bases, there was a span of 8 bases. CDR1 and CDR2 (germline): SGHTA, FQGNSA. The CDR3 reads CASSVTISYEQYF. Here the CDR3 DNA reads TGTGCCAGCAGCGTCACTATCTCCTACGAGCAGTACTTC.

This chain joins TRBV29-1 and TRBJ2-2; weak D call: TRBD2 (6 bases). The CDR3 is 13 residues long. The germline CDR1 and CDR2 sequences are SQVTM and ANQGSEA. The V end lost 8 bases, the J end lost 2 bases, and 12 bases lay between the germline ends. The CDR3 region is CSMTRPNTGELFF. Written as DNA, the CDR3 is TGCAGCATGACTAGACCTAACACCGGGGAGCTGTTTTTT.

This clone was detected only a few times. The V and J genes are TRBV19 and TRBJ2-1; 13 bases fit TRBD2. The CDR3 loop spans 17 amino acids. V was clipped by 7 bases and J by 7 bases; unmatched bases: 13. Looked up from germline, CDR1 is LNHDA and CDR2 is SQIVND (reference sequence). CDR3 protein: CASISHTSGRALNEQFF. CDR3 coding DNA: TGTGCCAGTATCTCCCATACTAGCGGGAGGGCCTTAAATGAGCAGTTCTTC.

There are a few counts of this clone. The rearrangement joins TRBV6-1 to TRBJ2-1; 9 nucleotides line up with TRBD2. V trimming: 0 bases; J trimming: 7 bases; junction bases outside the gene matches: 10. Germline V gives CDR1 MNHNS, CDR2 SASEGT. This CDR3 region has 17 residues. CDR3 nucleotides: TGTGCCAGCAGTGAAGCGCCCCCTAGCGGGGCAGGGAATGAGCAGTTCTTC. Its translation: CASSEAPPSGAGNEQFF.

This clone was counted between two and nine times. The chain uses TRBV7-2 and TRBJ2-1; no clear D. Germline CDR1 SGHTA, CDR2 FQGNSA. The V gene lost 5 bases and the J gene lost 9 bases, with 14 bases spanning the gap. CDR3 size: 13 residues. The CDR3 coding sequence is TGTGCCAGCAGCCCCCTCCTAGAGAGTGAGCAGTTCTTC. It codes for CASSPLLESEQFF.

This chain joins TRBV2 and TRBJ1-1; 8 bases match TRBD1. Trimming cost V 5 bases and J 1 base; bases outside gene matches: 3. CDR1 is SNHLY and CDR2 is FYNNEI in the germline V gene. The CDR3 has 14 amino acids. The CDR3 region is CASSTTGGNTEAFF. The DNA for the CDR3 is TGTGCCAGCAGTACCACAGGGGGGAACACTGAAGCTTTCTTT.

The rearrangement uses TRBV11-1 and TRBJ2-1, with D maybe TRBD1 (5 bases). V lost 5 bases, J lost 4 bases, and 15 bases lay in between. The CDR3 extends over 15 amino acids. Germline values: CDR1 SGHAT, CDR2 FQDESV (reference sequence). The CDR3: CASSLGHNVYNEQFF. For the CDR3, the DNA is TGTGCCAGCAGCCTAGGACATAACGTTTACAATGAGCAGTTCTTC. The variable domain in full, completed from reference TRBV11-1 and TRBJ2-1, reads EAEVAQSPRYKITEKSQAVAFWCDPISGHATLYWYRQILGQGPELLVQFQDESVVDDSQLPKDRFSAERLKGVDSTLKIQPAELGDSAMYLCASSLGHNVYNEQFFGPGTRLTVL.

J is TRBJ1-2 and V is TRBV29-1; D is uncertain. The CDR3 length is 11 residues. Per germline, CDR1 SQVTM and CDR2 ANQGSEA. Deletions cut 3 bases from V and 3 bases from J, with 5 bases between. For the CDR3, the DNA is TGCAGCGTTGAGGAGGACTATGGCTACACCTTC. It specifies CSVEEDYGYTF. Based on the CDR3 plus reference TRBV29-1 and TRBJ1-2, the full variable domain is SAVISQKPSRDICQRGTSLTIQCQVDSQVTMMFWYRQQPGQSLTLIATANQGSEATYESGFVIDKFPISRPNLTFSTLTVSNMSPEDSSIYLCSVEEDYGYTFGSGTRLTVV.

The gene calls are TRBV15 and TRBJ1-2; D unclear. Between the trimmed V and J ends, which lost 1 base and 8 bases, there was a span of 20 bases. The CDR3 covers 16 residues. Germline CDR1 LNHNV, CDR2 YYDKDF (reference sequence). The CDR3 is CATSRVPFEGEWGYTF. As DNA, the CDR3 is TGTGCCACCAGCAGAGTCCCCTTCGAGGGAGAGTGGGGCTACACCTTC.

The chain links TRBV28 to TRBJ2-7, with 7 bases identical to TRBD2. Looked up from germline, CDR1 is MDHEN and CDR2 is SYDVKM. J gave up 2 bases and V 3 bases, and 4 bases lay outside the gene matches. This CDR3 has 14 amino acids. CDR3 bases: TGTGCCAGCAGTTTGCAGCGGGATCCCTACGAGCAGTACTTC. Translating gives CASSLQRDPYEQYF.

This clone was observed once. CDR3 nucleotides: TGCGCCAGCAGCTTGATGAGCTCCTATAATTCACCCCTCCACTTT. Amino acids: CASSLMSSYNSPLHF. The rearrangement links TRBV5-1 to TRBJ1-6; D gene uncertain. The V gene's germline CDR1 is SGHRS and CDR2 YFSETQ. V was cut by 1 base and J by 0 bases, with 5 bases left in between. The CDR3 totals 15 residues.